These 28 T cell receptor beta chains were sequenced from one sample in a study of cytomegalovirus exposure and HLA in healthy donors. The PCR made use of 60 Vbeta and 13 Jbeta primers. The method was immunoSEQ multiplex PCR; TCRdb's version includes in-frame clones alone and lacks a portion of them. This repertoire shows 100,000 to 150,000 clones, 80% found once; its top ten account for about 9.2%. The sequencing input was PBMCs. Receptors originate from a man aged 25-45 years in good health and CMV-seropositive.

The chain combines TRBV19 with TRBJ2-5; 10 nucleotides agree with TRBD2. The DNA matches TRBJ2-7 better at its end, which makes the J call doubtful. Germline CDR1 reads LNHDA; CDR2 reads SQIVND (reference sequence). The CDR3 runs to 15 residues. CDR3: CASSIGLADNYEQYF. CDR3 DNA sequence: TGTGCCAGTAGTATTGGACTAGCGGACAATTACGAGCAGTACTTC.

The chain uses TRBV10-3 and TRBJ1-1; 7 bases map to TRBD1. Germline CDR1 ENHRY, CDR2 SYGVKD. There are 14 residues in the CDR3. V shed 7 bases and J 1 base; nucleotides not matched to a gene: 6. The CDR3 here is CAITVGTANTEAFF. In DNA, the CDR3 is TGTGCCATCACCGTTGGGACAGCGAACACTGAAGCTTTCTTT.

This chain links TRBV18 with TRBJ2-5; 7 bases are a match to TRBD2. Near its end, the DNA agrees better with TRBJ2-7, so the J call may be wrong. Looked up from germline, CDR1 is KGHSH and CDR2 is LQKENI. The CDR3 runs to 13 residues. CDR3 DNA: TGTGCCAGCTCCCGCGGGGGAATCTACGAGCAGTACTTC. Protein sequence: CASSRGGIYEQYF.

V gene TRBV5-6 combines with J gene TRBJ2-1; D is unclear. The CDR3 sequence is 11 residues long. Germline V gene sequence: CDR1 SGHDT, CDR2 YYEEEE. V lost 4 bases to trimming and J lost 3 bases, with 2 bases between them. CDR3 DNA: TGTGCCAGCAGCCTCTACAATGAGCAGTTCTTC. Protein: CASSLYNEQFF. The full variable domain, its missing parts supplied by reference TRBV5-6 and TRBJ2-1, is DAGVTQSPTHLIKTRGQQVTLRCSPKSGHDTVSWYQQALGQGPQFIFQYYEEEERQRGNFPDRFSGHQFPNYSSELNVNALLLGDSALYLCASSLYNEQFFGPGTRLTVL.

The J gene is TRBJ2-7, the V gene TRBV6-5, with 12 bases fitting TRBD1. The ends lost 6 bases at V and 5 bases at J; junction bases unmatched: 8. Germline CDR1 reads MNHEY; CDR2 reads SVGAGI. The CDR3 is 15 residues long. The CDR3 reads CASSPLGTGGNEQYF. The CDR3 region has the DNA TGTGCCAGCAGCCCACTCGGGACAGGGGGCAACGAGCAGTACTTC.

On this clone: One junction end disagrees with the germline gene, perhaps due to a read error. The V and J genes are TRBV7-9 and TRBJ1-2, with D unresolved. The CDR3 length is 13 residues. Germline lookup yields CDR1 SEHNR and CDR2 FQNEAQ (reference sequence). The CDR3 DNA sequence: TGTTCCAGCAGTCGTAGAGGAGAGTATGGCTACACCTTC. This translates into CSSSRRGEYGYTF. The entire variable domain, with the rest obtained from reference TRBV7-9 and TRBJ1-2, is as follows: DTGVSQNPRHKITKRGQNVTFRCDPISEHNRLYWYRQTLGQGPEFLTYFQNEAQLEKSRLLSDRFSAERPKGSFSTLEIQRTEQGDSAMYLCSSSRRGEYGYTFGSGTRLTVV.

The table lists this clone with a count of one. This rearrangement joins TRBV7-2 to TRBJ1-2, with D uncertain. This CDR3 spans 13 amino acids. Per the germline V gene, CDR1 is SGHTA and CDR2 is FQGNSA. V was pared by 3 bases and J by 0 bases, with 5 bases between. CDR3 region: CASSLSSNYGYTF. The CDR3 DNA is TGTGCCAGCAGCTTGTCCTCTAACTATGGCTACACCTTC.

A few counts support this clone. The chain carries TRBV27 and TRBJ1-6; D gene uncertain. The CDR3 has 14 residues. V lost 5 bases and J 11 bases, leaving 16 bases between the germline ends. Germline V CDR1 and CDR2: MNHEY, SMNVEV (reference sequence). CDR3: CASSPTRELTPLHF. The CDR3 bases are TGTGCCAGCAGTCCCACCCGCGAGCTTACACCCCTCCACTTT.

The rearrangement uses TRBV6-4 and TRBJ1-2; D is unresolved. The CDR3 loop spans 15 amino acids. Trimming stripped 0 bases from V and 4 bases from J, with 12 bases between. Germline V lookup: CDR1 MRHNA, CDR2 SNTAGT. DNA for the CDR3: TGTGCCAGCAGTGACTCGGCGGCGGAGCCCTATGGCTACACCTTC. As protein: CASSDSAAEPYGYTF.

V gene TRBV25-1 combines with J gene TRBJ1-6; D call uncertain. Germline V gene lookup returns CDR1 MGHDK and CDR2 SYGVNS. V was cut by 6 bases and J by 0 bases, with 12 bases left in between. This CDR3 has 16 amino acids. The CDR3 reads CASREQRSSYNSPLHF. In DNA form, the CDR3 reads TGTGCCAGCAGAGAACAGCGAAGCTCCTATAATTCACCCCTCCACTTT.

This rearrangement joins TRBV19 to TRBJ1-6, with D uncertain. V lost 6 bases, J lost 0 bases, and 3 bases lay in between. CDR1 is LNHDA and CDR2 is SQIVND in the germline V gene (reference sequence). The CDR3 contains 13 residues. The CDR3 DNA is TGTGCCAGTAGCCTCTCCTATAATTCACCCCTCCACTTT. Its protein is CASSLSYNSPLHF.

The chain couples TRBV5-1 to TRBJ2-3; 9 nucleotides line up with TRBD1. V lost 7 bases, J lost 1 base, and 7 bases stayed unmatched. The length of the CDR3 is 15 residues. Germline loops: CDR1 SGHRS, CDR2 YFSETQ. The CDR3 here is CASYTGGAGTDTQYF. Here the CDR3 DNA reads TGCGCCAGCTACACAGGGGGCGCCGGCACAGATACGCAGTATTTT.

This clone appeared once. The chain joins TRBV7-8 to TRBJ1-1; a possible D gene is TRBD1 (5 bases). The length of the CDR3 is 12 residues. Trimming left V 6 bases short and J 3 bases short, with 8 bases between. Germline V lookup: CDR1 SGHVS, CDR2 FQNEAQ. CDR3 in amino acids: CASRGRDTEAFF. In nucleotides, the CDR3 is TGTGCCAGCAGGGGCAGGGACACTGAAGCTTTCTTT.

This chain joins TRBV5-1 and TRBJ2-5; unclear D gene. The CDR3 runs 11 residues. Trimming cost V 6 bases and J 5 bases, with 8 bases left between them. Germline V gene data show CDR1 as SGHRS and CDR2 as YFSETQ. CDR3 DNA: TGCGCCAGCATGGTCCAGGAGACCCAGTACTTC. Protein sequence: CASMVQETQYF.

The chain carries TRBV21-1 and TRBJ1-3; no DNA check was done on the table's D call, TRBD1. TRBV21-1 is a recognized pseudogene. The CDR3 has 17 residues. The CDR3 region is CASSRTQDRGLGNTIYF. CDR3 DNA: TGTGCCAGCAGCAGGACCCAGGACAGGGGGCTTGGAAACACCATATATTTT.

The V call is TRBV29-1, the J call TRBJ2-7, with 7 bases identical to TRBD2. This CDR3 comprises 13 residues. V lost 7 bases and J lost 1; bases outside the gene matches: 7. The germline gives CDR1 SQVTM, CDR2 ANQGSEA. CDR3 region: CSAAGTTSYEQYF. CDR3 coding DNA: TGCAGCGCAGCCGGGACTACATCCTACGAGCAGTACTTC.

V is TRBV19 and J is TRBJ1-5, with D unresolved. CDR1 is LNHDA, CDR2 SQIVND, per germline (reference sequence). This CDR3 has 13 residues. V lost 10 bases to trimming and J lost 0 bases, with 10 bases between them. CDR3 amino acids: CATSEGSNQPQHF. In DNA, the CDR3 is TGTGCCACCAGTGAGGGTAGCAATCAGCCCCAGCATTTT.

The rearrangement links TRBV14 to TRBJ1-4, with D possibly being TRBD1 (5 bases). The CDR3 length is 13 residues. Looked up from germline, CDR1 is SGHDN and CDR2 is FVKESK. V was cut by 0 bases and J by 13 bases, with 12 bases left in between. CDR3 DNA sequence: TGTGCCAGCAGCCAAGATCCGTGGGGGGGACTGTTTTTT. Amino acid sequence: CASSQDPWGGLFF. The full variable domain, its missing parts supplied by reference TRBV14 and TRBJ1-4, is EAGVTQFPSHSVIEKGQTVTLRCDPISGHDNLYWYRRVMGKEIKFLLHFVKESKQDESGMPNNRFLAERTGGTYSTLKVQPAELEDSGVYFCASSQDPWGGLFFGSGTQLSVL.

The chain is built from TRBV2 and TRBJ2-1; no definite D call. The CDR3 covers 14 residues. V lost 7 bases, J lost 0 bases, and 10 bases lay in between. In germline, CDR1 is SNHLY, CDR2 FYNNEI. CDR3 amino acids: CASNGVSSYNEQFF. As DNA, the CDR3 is TGTGCCAGCAATGGTGTGAGCTCCTACAATGAGCAGTTCTTC. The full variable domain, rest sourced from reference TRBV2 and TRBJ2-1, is EPEVTQTPSHQVTQMGQEVILRCVPISNHLYFYWYRQILGQKVEFLVSFYNNEISEKSEIFDDQFSVERPDGSNFTLKIRSTKLEDSAMYFCASNGVSSYNEQFFGPGTRLTVL.

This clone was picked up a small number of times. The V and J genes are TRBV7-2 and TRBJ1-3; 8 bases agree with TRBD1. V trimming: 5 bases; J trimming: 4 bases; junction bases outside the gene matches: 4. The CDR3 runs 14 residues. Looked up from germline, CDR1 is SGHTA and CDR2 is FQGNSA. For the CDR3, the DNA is TGTGCCAGCAGCCGGACAGGGTCCGGAAACACCATATATTTT. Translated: CASSRTGSGNTIYF.

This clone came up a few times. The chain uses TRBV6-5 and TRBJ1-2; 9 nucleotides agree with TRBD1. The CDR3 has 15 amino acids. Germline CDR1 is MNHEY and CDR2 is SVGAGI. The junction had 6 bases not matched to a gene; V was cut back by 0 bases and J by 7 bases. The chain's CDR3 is CASSYSQGQGSGYTF. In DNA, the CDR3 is TGTGCCAGCAGTTACTCGCAGGGACAGGGTAGTGGCTACACCTTC.

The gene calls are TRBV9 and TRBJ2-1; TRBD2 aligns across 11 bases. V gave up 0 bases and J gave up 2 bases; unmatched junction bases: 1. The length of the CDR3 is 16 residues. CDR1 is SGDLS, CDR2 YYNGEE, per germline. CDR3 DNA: TGTGCCAGCAGCGTAGAACTAGCGGGGGCCTACAATGAGCAGTTCTTC. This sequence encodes CASSVELAGAYNEQFF.

CDR3 loop: CASSPGTGGLGAFF. DNA of the CDR3: TGTGCCAGCAGCCCCGGGACAGGGGGCCTCGGGGCTTTCTTT. The chain joins TRBV7-2 to TRBJ1-1, with TRBD1 identical over 12 bases. Per germline, CDR1 SGHTA and CDR2 FQGNSA. J gave up 11 bases and V 5 bases, and 9 bases lay outside the gene matches. The CDR3 has 14 residues.

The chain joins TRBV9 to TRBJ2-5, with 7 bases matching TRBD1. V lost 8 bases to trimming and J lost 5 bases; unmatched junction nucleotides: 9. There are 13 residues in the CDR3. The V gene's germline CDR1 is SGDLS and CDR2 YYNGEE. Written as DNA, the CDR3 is TGTGCCAGTTCGACAGGGTTGAAGGAGACCCAGTACTTC. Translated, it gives CASSTGLKETQYF.

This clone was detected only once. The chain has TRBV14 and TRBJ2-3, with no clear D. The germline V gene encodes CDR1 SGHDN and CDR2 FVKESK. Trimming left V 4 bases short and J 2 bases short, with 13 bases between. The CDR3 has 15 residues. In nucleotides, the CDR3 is TGTGCCAGCAGCCTGGTCGGCGGCCCCACAGATACGCAGTATTTT. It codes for CASSLVGGPTDTQYF.

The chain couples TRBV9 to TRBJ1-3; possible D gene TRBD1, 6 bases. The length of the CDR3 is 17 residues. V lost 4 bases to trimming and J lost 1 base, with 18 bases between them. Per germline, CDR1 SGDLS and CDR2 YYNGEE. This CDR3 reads CASSTPLGGTSGNTIYF. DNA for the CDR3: TGTGCCAGCAGCACCCCCCTAGGGGGTACGTCTGGAAACACCATATATTTT. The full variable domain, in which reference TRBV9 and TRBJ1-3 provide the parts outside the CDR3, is DSGVTQTPKHLITATGQRVTLRCSPRSGDLSVYWYQQSLDQGLQFLIQYYNGEERAKGNILERFSAQQFPDLHSELNLSSLELGDSALYFCASSTPLGGTSGNTIYFGEGSWLTVV.

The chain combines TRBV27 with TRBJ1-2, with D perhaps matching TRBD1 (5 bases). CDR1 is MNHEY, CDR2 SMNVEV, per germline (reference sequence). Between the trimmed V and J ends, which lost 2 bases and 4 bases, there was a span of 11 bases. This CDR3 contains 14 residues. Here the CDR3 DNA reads TGTGCCAGCAGTTTACGGGGGGAACGCTATGGCTACACCTTC. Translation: CASSLRGERYGYTF.

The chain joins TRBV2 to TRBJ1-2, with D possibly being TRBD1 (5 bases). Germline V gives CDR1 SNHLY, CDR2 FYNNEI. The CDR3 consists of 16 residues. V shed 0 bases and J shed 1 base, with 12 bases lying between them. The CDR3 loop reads CASSEARAGGNYGYTF. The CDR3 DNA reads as TGTGCCAGCAGTGAAGCGAGGGCGGGGGGTAACTATGGCTACACCTTC.